Listed below are T cell receptor beta chains from one sample, sequenced in a study of Graves' ophthalmopathy and Graves' hyperthyroidism. MiXCR, applied by TCRdb to the multiplex PCR reads, yields one record per CDR3 protein. The data hold approximately 700,000 distinct CDR3 sequences, with roughly two fifths observed a single time. The specimen was peripheral blood. These receptors came from an adult man with Graves' ophthalmopathy. Each CDR3 is given with its conserved first and last residue. The order of the fields is D gene, clone size, J gene, V gene, CDR3 DNA, CDR3 protein. D genes are given only for firm matches. Only some rows state a clone size, as once, few, many or a class for expanded clones.

d_gene: TRBD1; abundance: NA; j_gene: TRBJ2-1; v_gene: TRBV20-1; CDR3nt: TGCAGTGCTAGAGAAAGGGACAGGGCGATTGATGAGCAGTTCTTC; CDR3aa: CSARERDRAIDEQFF
d_gene: NA; abundance: NA; j_gene: TRBJ1-1; v_gene: TRBV29-1; CDR3nt: TGCAGCGGAATTCCGGGCACTGAAGCTTTCTTT; CDR3aa: CSGIPGTEAFF
d_gene: NA; abundance: NA; j_gene: TRBJ2-2; v_gene: TRBV25-1; CDR3nt: TGTGCCAGCAGTGAAATGAGGAGGGCGGGGGAGCTGTTTTTT; CDR3aa: CASSEMRRAGELFF
d_gene: TRBD2; abundance: NA; j_gene: TRBJ2-3; v_gene: TRBV20-1; CDR3nt: TGCAGTGCTAGTAGGCTAGCGGATTCCACAGATACGCAGTATTTT; CDR3aa: CSASRLADSTDTQYF
d_gene: NA; abundance: NA; j_gene: TRBJ1-5; v_gene: TRBV10-3; CDR3nt: TGTGCCATCAAAGGACAGTCCCTCGGGGAGACCCAGCATTTT; CDR3aa: CAIKGQSLGETQHF
d_gene: TRBD1; abundance: few; j_gene: TRBJ1-1; v_gene: TRBV13; CDR3nt: TGTGCCAGCAGCGCCCGGGACAGGGGAGGTGAAGCTTTCTTT; CDR3aa: CASSARDRGGEAFF
d_gene: NA; abundance: NA; j_gene: TRBJ1-5; v_gene: TRBV24-1; CDR3nt: TGTGCCACCAGTGGACCCGGCTTGTATCAGCCCCAGCATTTT; CDR3aa: CATSGPGLYQPQHF
d_gene: TRBD1; abundance: NA; j_gene: TRBJ1-4; v_gene: TRBV5-1; CDR3nt: TGCGCCAGCAGCTTGGGACAGGGGGAGTATGAAAAACTGTTTTTT; CDR3aa: CASSLGQGEYEKLFF
d_gene: NA; abundance: NA; j_gene: TRBJ2-7; v_gene: TRBV4-3; CDR3nt: TGCGCCAGCAGCCAGTCTCCCGGGACGGATTACTACGAGCAGTACTTC; CDR3aa: CASSQSPGTDYYEQYF
d_gene: NA; abundance: once; j_gene: TRBJ1-2; v_gene: TRBV10-3; CDR3nt: TGTGCCATCAGTCGTGACAGATATGGCTACACCTTC; CDR3aa: CAISRDRYGYTF
d_gene: TRBD2; abundance: NA; j_gene: TRBJ2-7; v_gene: TRBV6-6; CDR3nt: TGTGCCAGCAGTTACTTGGGGGGGGAACACTACGAGCAGTACTTC; CDR3aa: CASSYLGGEHYEQYF
d_gene: TRBD1; abundance: many; j_gene: TRBJ1-5; v_gene: TRBV7-8; CDR3nt: TGTGCCAGCAGCTTAGAGGGACAGTATAGCAATCAGCCCCAGCATTTT; CDR3aa: CASSLEGQYSNQPQHF
d_gene: TRBD2; abundance: few; j_gene: TRBJ2-1; v_gene: TRBV5-5; CDR3nt: TGTGCCAGCAGCCCCAGTCGGCGGGAGAAGTCCTACAATGAGCAGTTCTTC; CDR3aa: CASSPSRREKSYNEQFF
d_gene: NA; abundance: NA; j_gene: TRBJ1-2; v_gene: TRBV15; CDR3nt: TGTGCCACCAGCACGTTACTAGCGGGAGGCTACACCTTC; CDR3aa: CATSTLLAGGYTF
d_gene: NA; abundance: few; j_gene: TRBJ1-1; v_gene: TRBV10-3; CDR3nt: TGTGCCAGCAGACGCGTGACGGTAGGGGGTATGAACACTGAAGCTTTCTTT; CDR3aa: CASRRVTVGGMNTEAFF
d_gene: NA; abundance: NA; j_gene: TRBJ1-5; v_gene: TRBV29-1; CDR3nt: TGCAGCGTTGAAGGGGATCAGCCCCAGCATTTT; CDR3aa: CSVEGDQPQHF
d_gene: TRBD1; abundance: NA; j_gene: TRBJ1-6; v_gene: TRBV7-9; CDR3nt: TGTGCCTGGAGAGTGACCGGGACAGACAATTCACCCCTCCACTTT; CDR3aa: CAWRVTGTDNSPLHF
d_gene: TRBD1; abundance: few; j_gene: TRBJ1-3; v_gene: TRBV11-3; CDR3nt: TGTGCCAGCAGCTCGGACAGGGGACGCGCGGAGGGAAACACCATATATTTT; CDR3aa: CASSSDRGRAEGNTIYF
d_gene: NA; abundance: many; j_gene: TRBJ1-4; v_gene: TRBV10-3; CDR3nt: TGTGCCATCACTTCTCAGGTCTGGGAAAAACTGTTTTTT; CDR3aa: CAITSQVWEKLFF
d_gene: NA; abundance: many; j_gene: TRBJ1-1; v_gene: TRBV7-6; CDR3nt: TGTGCCAGCAGCCCGGGGGCGACCACTGAAGCTTTCTTT; CDR3aa: CASSPGATTEAFF
d_gene: NA; abundance: many; j_gene: TRBJ1-5; v_gene: TRBV7-2; CDR3nt: TGTGCCAGCAGCCTAAGGGACGGAGGAAATCAGCCCCAGCATTTT; CDR3aa: CASSLRDGGNQPQHF
d_gene: TRBD1; abundance: NA; j_gene: TRBJ2-7; v_gene: TRBV12-3/TRBV12-4; CDR3nt: TGTGCCAGCAGATCAACAGGGGGGATCTACGAGCAGTACTTC; CDR3aa: CASRSTGGIYEQYF